This T cell receptor beta chain was captured in a study of vaccination and CD4 T cells after COVID-19. Study-level information: Cellular stimulation was performed using overlapping spike peptides derived from SARS-CoV-2, HCoV-NL63, HCoV-OC43 and HCoV-229E. Overall study findings and caveats: Vaccine-specific clones in convalescent patients were spike mono-reactive in 304 of 307 cases.

Concerning this clonotype itself: Its target is not known.

Sequencing of cultured CD4+ T cell DNA used the Oncomine TCR Beta short-read assay. Researchers extracted genomic DNA from CD4+ T cells that had been cultured. TCRdb redid the calling of the PCR reads with MiXCR, one entry per CDR3 protein. The repertoire holds 15,000 to 20,000 distinct CDR3 sequences, with 44% as singletons. The germline CDR1 and CDR2 sequences are MNHNS and SASEGT. V lost 5 bases to trimming and J lost 1 base, with 12 bases between them. This CDR3 spans 15 amino acids. Treatment described: roughly 10-day PBMC culture with coronavirus spike peptide pools or control peptides (ViraFEST assay).

The chain couples TRBV6-1 to TRBJ1-5; possible D gene TRBD1, 5 bases. This TCR came from a human donor who had recovered from COVID-19. Source: CD4+ T cells from blood, cultured in vitro, taken before SARS-CoV-2 vaccination. The CDR3: CASSNSRDSNQPQHF. CDR3 coding DNA: TGTGCCAGCAGTAACAGCCGGGACAGCAATCAGCCCCAGCATTTT.